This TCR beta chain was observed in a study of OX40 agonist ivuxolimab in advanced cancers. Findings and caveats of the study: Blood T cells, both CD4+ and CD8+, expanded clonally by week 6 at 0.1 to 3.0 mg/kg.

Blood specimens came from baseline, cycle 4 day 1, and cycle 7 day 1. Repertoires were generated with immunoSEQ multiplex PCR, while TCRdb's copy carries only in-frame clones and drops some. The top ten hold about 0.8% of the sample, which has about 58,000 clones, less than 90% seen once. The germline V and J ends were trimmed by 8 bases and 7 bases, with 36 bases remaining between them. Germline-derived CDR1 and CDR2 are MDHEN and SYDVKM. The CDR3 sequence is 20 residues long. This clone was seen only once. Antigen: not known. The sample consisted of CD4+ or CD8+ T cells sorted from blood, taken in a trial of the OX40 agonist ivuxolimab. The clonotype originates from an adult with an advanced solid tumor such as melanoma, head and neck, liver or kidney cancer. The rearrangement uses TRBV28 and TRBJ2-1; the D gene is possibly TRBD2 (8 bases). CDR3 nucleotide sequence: TGTGCCAGCCGGAGAGGGGGCAGGCACGGAGGGACTAGTATTCTGAATGAGCAGTTCTTC. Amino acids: CASRRGGRHGGTSILNEQFF.